This section outlines one T cell receptor beta chain sequence together with its context. CDR1 SGHRS and CDR2 YFSETQ come from the germline V gene. The trim removed 3 bases at V and 0 bases at J, leaving 2 bases unmatched. The CDR3 covers 15 residues. This table comes from immunoSEQ multiplex PCR, and its TCRdb copy is limited to in-frame clones, with some not included. Counted here are tens of thousands of clones, more than 80% occurring once; the ten biggest clones make up 0.45% to 0.65%. This entry comes from a study of T cell changes during pregnancy in multiple sclerosis. The starting material was CD4+ T cells from peripheral blood mononuclear cells, obtained in the first trimester of pregnancy. This sequence originates from a female donor with multiple sclerosis, enrolled in a pregnancy study. The chain employs TRBV5-1 and TRBJ2-1; 8 bases fit TRBD2. CDR3 in amino acids: CASSSSGSSYNEQFF. For the CDR3, the DNA is TGCGCCAGCAGCTCGAGCGGGAGCTCCTACAATGAGCAGTTCTTC. The full variable domain, with the rest looked up from reference TRBV5-1 and TRBJ2-1, is KAGVTQTPRYLIKTRGQQVTLSCSPISGHRSVSWYQQTPGQGLQFLFEYFSETQRNKGNFPGRFSGRQFSNSRSEMNVSTLELGDSALYLCASSSSGSSYNEQFFGPGTRLTVL.